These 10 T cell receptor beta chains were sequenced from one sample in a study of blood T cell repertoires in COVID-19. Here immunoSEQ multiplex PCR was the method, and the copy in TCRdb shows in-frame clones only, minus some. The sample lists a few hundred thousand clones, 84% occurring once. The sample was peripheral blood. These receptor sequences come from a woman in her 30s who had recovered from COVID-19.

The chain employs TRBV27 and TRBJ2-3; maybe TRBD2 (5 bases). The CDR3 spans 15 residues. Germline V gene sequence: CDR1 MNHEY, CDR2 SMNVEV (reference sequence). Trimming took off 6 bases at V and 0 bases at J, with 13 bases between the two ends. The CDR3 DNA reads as TGTGCCAGCAGCGACTACCCGAGGAGCACAGATACGCAGTATTTT. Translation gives CASSDYPRSTDTQYF.

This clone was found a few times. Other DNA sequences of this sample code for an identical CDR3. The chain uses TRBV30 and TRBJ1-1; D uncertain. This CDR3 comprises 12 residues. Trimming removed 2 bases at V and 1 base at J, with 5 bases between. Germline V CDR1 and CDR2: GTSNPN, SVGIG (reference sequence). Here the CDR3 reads CAWSPGNTEAFF. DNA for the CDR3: TGTGCCTGGAGTCCGGGGAACACTGAAGCTTTCTTT.

The CDR3 here is CASSQNAGLADTQYF. The CDR3 DNA reads as TGTGCCAGCAGCCAAAATGCGGGGTTAGCAGATACGCAGTATTTT. This chain connects TRBV3-1 (or the pseudogene TRBV3-2) to TRBJ2-3, with a tentative D call TRBD2 (6 bases). Germline CDR1 reads LGHDT; CDR2 reads YNNKEL (reference sequence). Trimming removed 2 bases at V and 4 bases at J, with 13 bases between. The CDR3 covers 15 residues.

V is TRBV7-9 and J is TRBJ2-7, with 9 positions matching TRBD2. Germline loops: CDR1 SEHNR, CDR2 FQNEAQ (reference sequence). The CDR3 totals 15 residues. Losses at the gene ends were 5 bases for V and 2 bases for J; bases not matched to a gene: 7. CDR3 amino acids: CASSPTSGWPYEQYF. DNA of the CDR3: TGTGCCAGCAGCCCCACTAGCGGGTGGCCCTACGAGCAGTACTTC.

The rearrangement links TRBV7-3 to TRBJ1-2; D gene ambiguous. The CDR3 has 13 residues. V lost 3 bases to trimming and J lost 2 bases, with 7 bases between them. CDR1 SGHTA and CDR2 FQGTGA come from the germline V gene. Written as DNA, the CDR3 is TGTGCCAGCAGCTTGACACCGAACTATGGCTACACCTTC. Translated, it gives CASSLTPNYGYTF.

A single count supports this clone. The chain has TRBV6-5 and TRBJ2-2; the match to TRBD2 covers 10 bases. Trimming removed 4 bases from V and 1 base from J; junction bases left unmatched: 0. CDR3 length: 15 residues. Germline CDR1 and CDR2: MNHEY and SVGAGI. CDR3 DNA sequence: TGTGCCAGCAGTTTAGCGGGAGGGAACACCGGGGAGCTGTTTTTT. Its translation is CASSLAGGNTGELFF.

CDR3 sequence reads: CASSLEGGGALAGVREQFF. The CDR3 DNA follows: TGTGCCAGCAGCTTGGAAGGCGGTGGTGCACTAGCGGGAGTACGCGAGCAGTTCTTC. This chain uses TRBV5-5 with TRBJ2-1, with 11 nucleotides matching TRBD2. Germline CDR1 is SGHKS and CDR2 is YYEKEE (reference sequence). With V trimmed by 0 bases and J by 10 bases, 18 bases remained unmatched. CDR3 size: 19 residues.

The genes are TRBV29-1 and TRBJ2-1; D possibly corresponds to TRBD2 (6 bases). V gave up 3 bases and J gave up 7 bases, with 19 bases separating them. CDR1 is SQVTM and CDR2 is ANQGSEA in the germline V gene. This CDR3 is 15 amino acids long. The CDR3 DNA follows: TGCAGCGTTGAGGGAGGCAGTCTAGCAAGGAATGAGCAGTTCTTC. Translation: CSVEGGSLARNEQFF.

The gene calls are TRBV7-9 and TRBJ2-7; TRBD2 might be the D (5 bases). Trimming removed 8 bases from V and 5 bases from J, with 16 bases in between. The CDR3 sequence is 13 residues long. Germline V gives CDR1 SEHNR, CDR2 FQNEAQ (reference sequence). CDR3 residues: CASAGLTLDEQYF. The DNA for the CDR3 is TGTGCCAGCGCGGGCCTAACACTGGACGAGCAGTACTTC.

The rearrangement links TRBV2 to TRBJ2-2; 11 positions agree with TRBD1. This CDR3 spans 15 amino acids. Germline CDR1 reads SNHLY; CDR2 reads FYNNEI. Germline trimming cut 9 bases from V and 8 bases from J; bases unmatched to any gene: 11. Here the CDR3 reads CASQRGQGEFGELFF. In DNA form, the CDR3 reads TGTGCCAGTCAGAGGGGACAGGGGGAATTTGGGGAGCTGTTTTTT.